This T cell receptor beta chain comes out of a study of control samples from healthy donors and cancer patients (dated by TCRdb to the early 2020s). The library relied on the immunoSEQ multiplex PCR assay. TCRdb limited this immuneACCESS table to in-frame rearrangements with V and J called. A share of clones is missing; checked studies link under half to unresolved V genes, and the rest is unexplained. The sample table contains about 120,000 clones; only one count was recorded for 80% to 95% of them. Jointly, the top ten make up about 2.2% of the sample. On this clone itself: The target of this receptor is not known. Base qualities are not provided; no much larger clone lies one nucleotide away.

The receptor's source is a woman between 50 and 59 years old in good health. Specimen: blood.

The CDR3 loop reads CASLGSTNEKLFF. DNA sequence: TGTGCCAGCCTCGGTTCGACTAATGAAAAACTGTTTTTT. The V and J segments used are TRBV2 and TRBJ1-4; the D gene assignment is ambiguous. The V and J ends are trimmed by 8 bases and 2 bases, leaving 9 bases between them. The germline V gene specifies SNHLY as CDR1 and FYNNEI as CDR2. CDR3 length: 13 amino acids, cysteine to phenylalanine. The CDR3 DNA has 39 bases and is translated from base 1. The full variable domain, completed from the reference TRBV2 and TRBJ1-4 proteins outside the CDR3, reads EPEVTQTPSHQVTQMGQEVILRCVPISNHLYFYWYRQILGQKVEFLVSFYNNEISEKSEIFDDQFSVERPDGSNFTLKIRSTKLEDSAMYFCASLGSTNEKLFFGSGTQLSVL.